Listed below are T cell receptor beta chains from one sample, sequenced in a study of radiotherapy plus CTLA-4 blockade in lung cancer. Repertoires were generated with immunoSEQ multiplex PCR, while TCRdb's copy carries only in-frame clones and drops some. The sample has 60,000 to 75,000 clones; roughly three quarters are singletons. Here the sequenced sample was peripheral blood, taken from a patient treated with radiotherapy plus ipilimumab. These receptors originate from a human donor with non-small cell lung cancer whose response to radiotherapy plus ipilimumab could not be evaluated. Some clones in this sample may be carry-over from other donors' samples. The CDR3 runs from the conserved cysteine through the conserved F or W. The D gene is left open where the match is weak. The listing skips clone size in some rows; elsewhere it reads once, few, many or a size class.

V	D	length	J	size	CDR3	DNA
TRBV6-6	TRBD1	16	TRBJ1-2	.	CASSRFQQGASEGYTF	TGTGCCAGCAGCCGCTTCCAACAGGGGGCATCGGAAGGCTACACCTTC
TRBV5-6	TRBD1	14	TRBJ1-5	.	CASSLGQGFQPQHF	TGTGCCAGCAGCTTGGGACAGGGGTTTCAGCCCCAGCATTTT
TRBV28	.	15	TRBJ2-7	.	CASRPQGFSSYEQYF	TGTGCCAGCAGGCCCCAGGGGTTTAGCTCCTACGAGCAGTACTTC
TRBV27	TRBD2	16	TRBJ2-1	.	CASSLRLAELYNEQFF	TGTGCCAGCAGTTTGAGACTAGCGGAGCTATACAATGAGCAGTTCTTC
TRBV10-1	.	12	TRBJ2-7	.	CASSEWGGEQYF	TGCGCCAGCAGTGAGTGGGGAGGCGAGCAGTACTTC
TRBV2	.	15	TRBJ1-6	.	CATLNRRESNSPLHF	TGTGCCACCTTAAACCGACGGGAGAGTAATTCACCCCTCCACTTT
TRBV4-2	TRBD1	15	TRBJ1-4	once	CASSRTGGTNEKLFF	TGTGCCAGCAGCCGCACAGGGGGGACTAATGAAAAACTGTTTTTT
TRBV10-3	.	13	TRBJ1-1	large	CASGVGLNTEAFF	TGTGCCTCGGGAGTCGGGCTGAACACTGAAGCTTTCTTT
TRBV27	TRBD1	16	TRBJ2-7	.	CASSLLGQGIAYEQYF	TGTGCCAGCAGTTTACTTGGACAGGGGATTGCCTACGAGCAGTACTTC
TRBV4-1	.	13	TRBJ1-5	.	CASSRHLDQPQHF	TGCGCCAGCAGCCGACACTTAGATCAGCCCCAGCATTTT
TRBV10-1	.	16	TRBJ2-7	.	CASGFWQGNGSYEQYF	TGCGCCAGCGGATTTTGGCAGGGAAACGGGTCCTACGAGCAGTACTTC
TRBV28	.	14	TRBJ2-7	.	CASSLWPSSYEQYF	TGTGCCAGCAGTTTATGGCCCAGCTCCTACGAGCAGTACTTC
TRBV5-6	TRBD1	15	TRBJ1-2	.	CASSRQGTGVYGYTF	TGTGCCAGCAGTAGGCAAGGGACAGGGGTCTATGGCTACACCTTC
TRBV7-9	.	12	TRBJ2-1	.	CASSLAKNEQFF	TGTGCCAGCAGCTTGGCCAAAAATGAGCAGTTCTTC
TRBV5-1	TRBD1	15	TRBJ1-2	.	CASRTGGYSPYGYTF	TGCGCCAGTCGGACAGGGGGCTACTCCCCTTATGGCTACACCTTC
TRBV19	TRBD1	15	TRBJ1-5	.	CASSIWDREPQPQHF	TGTGCCAGTAGTATTTGGGACAGGGAACCCCAGCCCCAGCATTTT
TRBV19	.	13	TRBJ1-2	.	CASSIDSHYGYTF	TGTGCCAGTAGTATAGACAGTCACTATGGCTACACCTTC
TRBV7-2	TRBD1	16	TRBJ1-5	.	CASSPGQGSSNQPQHF	TGTGCCAGCAGCCCCGGACAGGGTAGTAGCAATCAGCCCCAGCATTTT
TRBV18	.	13	TRBJ1-2	once	CASSPVQGDGYTF	TGTGCCAGCTCACCTGTACAGGGAGATGGCTACACCTTC
TRBV11-2	.	11	TRBJ2-3	.	CASTTSYTQYF	TGTGCCAGCACCACATCCTATACGCAGTATTTT
TRBV7-8	TRBD2	16	TRBJ2-5	.	CASSLGLAGGQETQYF	TGTGCCAGCAGCTTAGGTCTGGCGGGGGGGCAAGAGACCCAGTACTTC
TRBV7-6	.	13	TRBJ1-3	.	CASRPDFGNTIYF	TGTGCCAGCAGACCAGATTTTGGAAACACCATATATTTT
TRBV27	.	14	TRBJ2-4	.	CATGTKLAKNIQYF	TGTGCCACTGGGACAAAGCTAGCCAAAAACATTCAGTACTTC
TRBV5-4	TRBD1	13	TRBJ2-5	.	CASSPGQQETQYF	TGTGCCAGCAGCCCGGGACAGCAAGAGACCCAGTACTTC
TRBV5-1	TRBD2	15	TRBJ2-5	.	CASSLGTSPLETQYF	TGCGCCAGCAGCTTGGGGACTAGCCCCTTAGAGACCCAGTACTTC
TRBV4-2	.	14	TRBJ1-2	few	CASSQVQGNNGYTF	TGTGCCAGCAGCCAAGTCCAGGGTAACAATGGCTACACCTTC
TRBV4-2	.	17	TRBJ2-6	.	CASSQGNSASGANVLTF	TGTGCCAGCAGCCAAGGGAACAGTGCCTCTGGGGCCAACGTCCTGACTTTC